This T cell receptor beta chain originates from a study of blood T cells in healthy people across ages. This clonotype came up a few times. Through a sample-barcoded 5' primer and a J-beta primer mix, a second PCR was run for roughly 7 to 12 cycles. A template-switch adaptor with 12 random nucleotides tagged each cDNA molecule. TCRdb re-analysed the 5' RACE reads in MiXCR, keeping a single row per CDR3 protein. In the table there are under 2 million distinct CDR3 sequences, 34% of which are singletons. All donors came from Russia, were Caucasian and healthy, and spanned ages about 6 to 100. This CDR3 spans 14 amino acids. The germline V gene has CDR1 MRHNA and CDR2 SNTAGT. V gave up 2 bases and J gave up 7 bases; unmatched junction bases: 4.

The sequence came from a woman in her twenties or thirties in good health. The source material was blood. This sequence joins TRBV6-4 and TRBJ2-1; 8 nucleotides align to TRBD2. The CDR3 reads CASSDTAGVNEQFF. In nucleotides, the CDR3 is TGTGCCAGCAGTGACACAGCGGGAGTAAATGAGCAGTTCTTC.